The 4 T cell receptor beta chains below all came from one sample that was sequenced in a study of blood T cell repertoires in COVID-19. TCRdb keeps only in-frame clones here, not all; method: immunoSEQ multiplex PCR. The repertoire holds over 85,000 clones, with 85% to 90% as singletons. The sequenced material came from peripheral blood. The receptors were gathered from a woman in her forties or fifties with acute or convalescent COVID-19.

CDR3 region: CASSVGSGRATYEQYF. The CDR3, as DNA: TGTGCCAGCAGCGTAGGGTCGGGCAGGGCGACCTACGAGCAGTACTTC. This chain uses TRBV9 with TRBJ2-7; D perhaps matches TRBD1 (5 bases). Germline lookup yields CDR1 SGDLS and CDR2 YYNGEE. V was shortened by 0 bases and J by 2 bases, with 15 bases between the two germline ends. CDR3 size: 16 residues.

This clone was picked up one time. The V gene is TRBV14, the J gene TRBJ2-2; perhaps TRBD2 as D (5 bases). The CDR3 length is 17 residues. Looked up from germline, CDR1 is SGHDN and CDR2 is FVKESK. Trimming removed 2 bases at V and 4 bases at J, with 17 bases between. The CDR3 DNA follows: TGTGCCAGCAGCCAAAGAACCGGGGTCGGGTCCACCGGGGAGCTGTTTTTT. It is translated as CASSQRTGVGSTGELFF.

The V call is TRBV7-9, the J call TRBJ2-5, with D maybe TRBD2 (6 bases). Germline V lookup: CDR1 SEHNR, CDR2 FQNEAQ (reference sequence). The CDR3 covers 14 residues. Trimming cost V 5 bases and J 5 bases, with 15 bases left between them. The CDR3 bases are TGTGCCAGCAGCCCTAGTGGGGGGTTTGAGACCCAGTACTTC. This translates into CASSPSGGFETQYF.

The chain employs TRBV5-1 and TRBJ2-1; 9 bases agree with TRBD2. The CDR3 has 18 amino acids. CDR1 is SGHRS, CDR2 YFSETQ, per germline. With 2 bases clipped from V and 0 bases from J, the junction kept 9 bases outside the gene matches. The CDR3 loop is CASSLFQREVSSYNEQFF. The CDR3 coding sequence is TGCGCCAGCAGCTTATTCCAGCGGGAGGTAAGCTCCTACAATGAGCAGTTCTTC.